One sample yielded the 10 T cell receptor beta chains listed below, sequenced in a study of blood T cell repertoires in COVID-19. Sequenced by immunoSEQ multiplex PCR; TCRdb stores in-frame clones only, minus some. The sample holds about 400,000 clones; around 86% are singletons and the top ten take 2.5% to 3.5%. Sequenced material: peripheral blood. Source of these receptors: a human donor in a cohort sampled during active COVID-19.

The CDR3 DNA is TGTGCCAGCAGCACGGGACAGGCGAATTCACCCCTCCACTTT. Amino acids: CASSTGQANSPLHF. The chain has TRBV9 and TRBJ1-6, with 8 positions matching TRBD1. This CDR3 comprises 14 residues. The germline V gene encodes CDR1 SGDLS and CDR2 YYNGEE. The ends lost 4 bases at V and 7 bases at J; junction bases unmatched: 4.

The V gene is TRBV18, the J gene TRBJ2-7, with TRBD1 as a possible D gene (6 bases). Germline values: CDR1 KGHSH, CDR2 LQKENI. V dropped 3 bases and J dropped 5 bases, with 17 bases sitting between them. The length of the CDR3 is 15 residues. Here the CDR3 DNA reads TGTGCCAGCTCACCTGGGTTGGGGGCAGTCGACGAGCAGTACTTC. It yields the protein CASSPGLGAVDEQYF.

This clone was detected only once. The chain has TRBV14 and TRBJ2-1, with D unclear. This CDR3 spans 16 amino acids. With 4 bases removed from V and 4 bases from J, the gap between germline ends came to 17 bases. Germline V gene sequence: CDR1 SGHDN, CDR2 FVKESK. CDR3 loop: CASSLVTSRPYNEQFF. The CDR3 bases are TGTGCCAGCAGCCTGGTGACATCCAGACCATACAATGAGCAGTTCTTC.

The CDR3 DNA is TGTGCCAGCACGATTCCGGCGTGGAGGCCTTTCTTT. Translation: CASTIPAWRPFF. The gene calls are TRBV6-5 and TRBJ1-1; no reliable D call. The CDR3 covers 12 residues. CDR1 is MNHEY, CDR2 SVGAGI, per germline. Deletions cut 7 bases from V and 12 bases from J, with 18 bases between.

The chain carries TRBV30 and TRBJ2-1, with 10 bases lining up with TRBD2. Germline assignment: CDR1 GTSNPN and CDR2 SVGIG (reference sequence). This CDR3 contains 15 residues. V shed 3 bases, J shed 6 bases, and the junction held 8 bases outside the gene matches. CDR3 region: CAWSGPGLAVNEQFF. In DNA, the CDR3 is TGTGCCTGGAGCGGCCCCGGACTAGCGGTCAATGAGCAGTTCTTC.

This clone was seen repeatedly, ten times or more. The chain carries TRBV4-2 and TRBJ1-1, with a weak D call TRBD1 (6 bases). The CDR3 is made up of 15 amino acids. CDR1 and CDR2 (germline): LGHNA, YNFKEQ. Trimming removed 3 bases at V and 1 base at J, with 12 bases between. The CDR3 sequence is CASSHPGTQNTEAFF. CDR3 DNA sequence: TGTGCCAGCAGCCACCCAGGGACACAGAACACTGAAGCTTTCTTT.

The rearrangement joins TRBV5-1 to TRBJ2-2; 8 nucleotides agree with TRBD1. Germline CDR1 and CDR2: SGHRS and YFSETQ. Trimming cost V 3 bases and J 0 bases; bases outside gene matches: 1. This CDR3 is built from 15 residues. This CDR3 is CASSSGGTNTGELFF. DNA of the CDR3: TGCGCCAGCAGCTCAGGGGGCACGAACACCGGGGAGCTGTTTTTT. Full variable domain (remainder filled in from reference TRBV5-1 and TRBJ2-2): KAGVTQTPRYLIKTRGQQVTLSCSPISGHRSVSWYQQTPGQGLQFLFEYFSETQRNKGNFPGRFSGRQFSNSRSEMNVSTLELGDSALYLCASSSGGTNTGELFFGEGSRLTVL.

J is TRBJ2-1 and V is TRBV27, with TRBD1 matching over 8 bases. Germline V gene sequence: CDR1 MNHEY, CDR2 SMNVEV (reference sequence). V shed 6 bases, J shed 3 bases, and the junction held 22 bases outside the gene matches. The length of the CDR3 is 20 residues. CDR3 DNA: TGTGCCAGCAGGCTGAGGGGGGACAGGAGGTCCCATGGCCTCTACAATGAGCAGTTCTTC. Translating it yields CASRLRGDRRSHGLYNEQFF.

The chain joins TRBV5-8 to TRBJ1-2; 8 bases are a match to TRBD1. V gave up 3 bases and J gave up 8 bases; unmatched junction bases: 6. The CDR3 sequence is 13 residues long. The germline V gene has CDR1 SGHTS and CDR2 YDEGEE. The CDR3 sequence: CASSWTGPSGYTF. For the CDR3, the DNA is TGTGCCAGCAGCTGGACAGGGCCGTCGGGCTACACCTTC.

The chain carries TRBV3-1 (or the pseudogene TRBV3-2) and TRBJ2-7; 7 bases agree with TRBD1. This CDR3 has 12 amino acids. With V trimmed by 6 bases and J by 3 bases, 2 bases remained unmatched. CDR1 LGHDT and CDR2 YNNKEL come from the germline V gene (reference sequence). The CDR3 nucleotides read TGTGCCAGCAGTCGACAGGGCTACGAGCAGTACTTC. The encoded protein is CASSRQGYEQYF.